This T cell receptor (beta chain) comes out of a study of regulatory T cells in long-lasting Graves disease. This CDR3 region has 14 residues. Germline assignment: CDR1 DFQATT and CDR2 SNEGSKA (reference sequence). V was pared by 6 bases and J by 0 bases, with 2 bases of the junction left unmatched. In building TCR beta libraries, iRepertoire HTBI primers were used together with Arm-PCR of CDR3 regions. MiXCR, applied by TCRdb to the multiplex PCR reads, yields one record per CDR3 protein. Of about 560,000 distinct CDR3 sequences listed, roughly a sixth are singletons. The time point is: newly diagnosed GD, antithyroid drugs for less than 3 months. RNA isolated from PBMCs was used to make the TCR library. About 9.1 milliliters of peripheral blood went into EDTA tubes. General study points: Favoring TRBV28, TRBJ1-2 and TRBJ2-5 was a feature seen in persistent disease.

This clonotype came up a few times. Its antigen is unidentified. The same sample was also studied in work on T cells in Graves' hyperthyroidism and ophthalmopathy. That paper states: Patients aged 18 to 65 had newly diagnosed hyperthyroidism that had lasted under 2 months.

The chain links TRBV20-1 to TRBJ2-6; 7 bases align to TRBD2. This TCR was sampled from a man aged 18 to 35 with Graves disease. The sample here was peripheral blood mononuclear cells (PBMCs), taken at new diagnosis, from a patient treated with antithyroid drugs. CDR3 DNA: TGCAGTGCCGCGGGAGACTCTGGGGCCAACGTCCTGACTTTC. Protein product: CSAAGDSGANVLTF.